Below are 32 T cell receptor beta chains sequenced from a single sample in a study of shared clonotypes between healthy human individuals. Method: immunoSEQ multiplex PCR; TCRdb's copy keeps in-frame clones and lacks some. The sample lists 640,000 or so clones, about 78% occurring once. Sequencing was done on a sample of memory CD4+ T cells sorted from blood. The sample's subset: CD45RA-negative fraction. These receptors came from a woman in her 30s in good health.

CDR3 in amino acids: CAWDPGLVGSFALYNEQFF. Here the CDR3 DNA reads TGTGCCTGGGACCCCGGACTAGTAGGGTCGTTCGCTCTCTACAATGAGCAGTTCTTC. The chain uses TRBV30 and TRBJ2-1, with 7 bases matching TRBD2. From germline, CDR1 is GTSNPN and CDR2 SVGIG (reference sequence). V was pared by 5 bases and J by 3 bases, with 22 bases of the junction left unmatched. The CDR3 contains 19 residues. The variable domain in full, completed from reference TRBV30 and TRBJ2-1, reads SQTIHQWPATLVQPVGSPLSLECTVEGTSNPNLYWYRQAAGRGLQLLFYSVGIGQISSEVPQNLSASRPQDRQFILSSKKLLLSDSGFYLCAWDPGLVGSFALYNEQFFGPGTRLTVL.

V is TRBV18 and J is TRBJ2-5, with D perhaps TRBD1 (5 bases). From germline, CDR1 is KGHSH and CDR2 LQKENI. Deletions cut 3 bases from V and 5 bases from J, with 10 bases between. CDR3 length: 13 amino acids. For the CDR3, the DNA is TGTGCCAGCTCACCTCAGACAGATGAGACCCAGTACTTC. This encodes CASSPQTDETQYF.

As regards this clone: The same CDR3 also results from other DNA sequences found in this sample. V usage is TRBV27 and J usage is TRBJ2-6, with D unclear. With 2 bases removed from V and 3 bases from J, the gap between germline ends came to 2 bases. The CDR3 runs to 13 residues. In germline, CDR1 is MNHEY, CDR2 SMNVEV (reference sequence). CDR3 sequence reads: CASSLLGANVLTF. The CDR3 DNA reads TGTGCCAGCAGTTTACTTGGGGCCAACGTCCTGACTTTC.

This chain connects TRBV29-1 to TRBJ2-1, with 7 bases aligning to TRBD2. This CDR3 comprises 12 residues. The V and J ends lost 6 bases and 5 bases, in that order; junction bases with no gene match: 4. In germline, CDR1 is SQVTM, CDR2 ANQGSEA. CDR3: CSVRTRNNEQFF. In DNA, the CDR3 is TGCAGCGTGCGGACTAGAAACAATGAGCAGTTCTTC.

The chain recombines TRBV30 with TRBJ2-5; D remains unclear. V shed 0 bases and J shed 5 bases, with 10 bases lying between them. This CDR3 is 13 amino acids long. Germline assignment: CDR1 GTSNPN and CDR2 SVGIG (reference sequence). The DNA for the CDR3 is TGTGCCTGGAGTGTTAGGTTCGCGGAGACCCAGTACTTC. Translating gives CAWSVRFAETQYF. The entire variable domain, with the rest obtained from reference TRBV30 and TRBJ2-5, is as follows: SQTIHQWPATLVQPVGSPLSLECTVEGTSNPNLYWYRQAAGRGLQLLFYSVGIGQISSEVPQNLSASRPQDRQFILSSKKLLLSDSGFYLCAWSVRFAETQYFGPGTRLLVL.

The V call is TRBV7-6, the J call TRBJ2-7, with 10 bases lining up with TRBD1. CDR3 length: 15 amino acids. J gave up 5 bases and V 1 base, and 5 bases lay outside the gene matches. CDR1 SGHVS and CDR2 FNYEAQ come from the germline V gene. CDR3 sequence reads: CASSLEPGTGDEQYF. CDR3 coding DNA: TGTGCCAGCAGCTTAGAGCCCGGGACAGGGGACGAGCAGTACTTC.

The sample holds a few counts of this clone. The chain employs TRBV19 and TRBJ2-3, with 12 bases that match TRBD1. Germline CDR1 reads LNHDA; CDR2 reads SQIVND (reference sequence). The CDR3 sequence is 17 residues long. After removal of 1 base from V and 2 bases from J, the junction contained 4 bases not matched to a gene. The CDR3 sequence is CASSIAGTGGPTDTQYF. The CDR3 coding sequence is TGTGCCAGTAGTATAGCCGGGACAGGGGGCCCCACAGATACGCAGTATTTT. The full variable domain, rest sourced from reference TRBV19 and TRBJ2-3, is DGGITQSPKYLFRKEGQNVTLSCEQNLNHDAMYWYRQDPGQGLRLIYYSQIVNDFQKGDIAEGYSVSREKKESFPLTVTSAQKNPTAFYLCASSIAGTGGPTDTQYFGPGTRLTVL.

The chain is built from TRBV1 and TRBJ2-7; the D call in the table, TRBD1, was not verified against the DNA. TRBV1 is reported as a pseudogene. The length of the CDR3 is 14 residues. CDR3 in amino acids: CTSSQDFNSYEQYF. The CDR3 DNA sequence: TGCACCAGCAGCCAAGATTTTAACAGCTACGAGCAGTACTTC.

The rearrangement links TRBV7-2 to TRBJ1-5, with a weak D call TRBD1 (6 bases). CDR3 length: 15 amino acids. Germline V gene sequence: CDR1 SGHTA, CDR2 FQGNSA. The V and J ends lost 3 bases and 0 bases respectively, with 9 bases between them. The CDR3 DNA reads as TGTGCCAGCAGCTTTGTACAGGGTAGCAATCAGCCCCAGCATTTT. Translation: CASSFVQGSNQPQHF.

Turning to this clone: Other DNA sequences from this sample encode an identical CDR3 as well. This rearrangement joins TRBV29-1 to TRBJ1-1, with a possible D match to TRBD1 (6 bases). The germline gives CDR1 SQVTM, CDR2 ANQGSEA. V lost 3 bases, J lost 1 base, and 9 bases lay in between. CDR3 length: 13 residues. CDR3 nucleotides: TGCAGCGTTGAGACACAGGGGAACACTGAAGCTTTCTTT. It is translated as CSVETQGNTEAFF.

This chain connects TRBV28 to TRBJ2-2; 9 positions match TRBD2. The J segment lost 5 bases and the V segment lost 3 bases, leaving 7 bases of the junction unmatched. Per the germline V gene, CDR1 is MDHEN and CDR2 is SYDVKM. This CDR3 contains 16 residues. The CDR3 reads CASSLDSGSGTGELFF. CDR3 bases: TGTGCCAGCAGTTTGGATAGCGGGAGTGGGACCGGGGAGCTGTTTTTT.

V gene TRBV29-1 combines with J gene TRBJ2-5; possible D gene TRBD2, 5 bases. The germline gives CDR1 SQVTM, CDR2 ANQGSEA. There are 12 residues in the CDR3. Trimming stripped 3 bases from V and 5 bases from J, with 10 bases between. CDR3 loop: CSVDRGTETQYF. The CDR3 coding sequence is TGCAGCGTTGATCGGGGAACGGAGACCCAGTACTTC.

The rearrangement joins TRBV11-2 to TRBJ2-1, with D possibly being TRBD2 (6 bases). From germline, CDR1 is SGHAT and CDR2 FQNNGV. Between the trimmed V and J ends, which lost 5 bases and 5 bases, there was a span of 10 bases. The CDR3 spans 13 residues. CDR3 sequence (DNA): TGTGCCAGCAGCCCGGGACTTGACAATGAGCAGTTCTTC. This gives the protein CASSPGLDNEQFF.

This clone was seen once. The genes are TRBV6-6 and TRBJ2-7, with a possible D match to TRBD2 (6 bases). CDR3 length: 15 amino acids. The ends were cut back, 3 bases at V and 3 bases at J, with 15 bases in the middle. CDR1 is MNHNY and CDR2 is SVGAGI in the germline V gene (reference sequence). CDR3: CASSYEIETSYEQYF. The CDR3 DNA reads TGTGCCAGCAGTTATGAGATCGAGACTAGCTACGAGCAGTACTTC.

In nucleotides, the CDR3 is TGTGCCAGCAGTTTAATCCCCCCCGGACTAGCGGGAGGGCCGAGCGAGCAGTACTTC. Protein sequence: CASSLIPPGLAGGPSEQYF. This rearrangement joins TRBV27 to TRBJ2-7; 15 bases align to TRBD2. The CDR3 totals 19 residues. The germline gives CDR1 MNHEY, CDR2 SMNVEV (reference sequence). V shed 2 bases and J 6 bases; nucleotides not matched to a gene: 14.

This clone was found once. The V gene is TRBV25-1, the J gene TRBJ1-1; 7 bases line up with TRBD1. Germline trimming cut 6 bases from V and 4 bases from J; bases unmatched to any gene: 8. CDR3 size: 14 residues. Germline V gene data show CDR1 as MGHDK and CDR2 as SYGVNS. The CDR3: CASSRQGGITEAFF. CDR3 nucleotide sequence: TGTGCCAGCAGCCGACAGGGAGGAATCACTGAAGCTTTCTTT.

V and J are TRBV7-9 and TRBJ1-1, with D perhaps TRBD1 (6 bases). The length of the CDR3 is 15 residues. V dropped 1 base and J dropped 4 bases, with 13 bases sitting between them. Germline CDR1 reads SEHNR; CDR2 reads FQNEAQ (reference sequence). CDR3 protein: CASSLVSQGITEAFF. DNA for the CDR3: TGTGCCAGCAGCTTAGTTTCGCAGGGGATCACTGAAGCTTTCTTT. The entire variable domain, with the rest obtained from reference TRBV7-9 and TRBJ1-1, is as follows: DTGVSQNPRHKITKRGQNVTFRCDPISEHNRLYWYRQTLGQGPEFLTYFQNEAQLEKSRLLSDRFSAERPKGSFSTLEIQRTEQGDSAMYLCASSLVSQGITEAFFGQGTRLTVV.

This clone came up a few times. The V call is TRBV7-2, the J call TRBJ1-3; D is unclear. V lost 2 bases, J lost 1 base, and 9 bases lay in between. This CDR3 is 15 amino acids long. Germline CDR1 and CDR2: SGHTA and FQGNSA. The CDR3 reads CASSLFGVSGNTIYF. CDR3 nucleotides: TGTGCCAGCAGCTTATTCGGGGTTTCTGGAAACACCATATATTTT. The full variable domain, its missing parts supplied by reference TRBV7-2 and TRBJ1-3, is GAGVSQSPSNKVTEKGKDVELRCDPISGHTALYWYRQSLGQGLEFLIYFQGNSAPDKSGLPSDRFSAERTGGSVSTLTIQRTQQEDSAVYLCASSLFGVSGNTIYFGEGSWLTVV.

V gene TRBV4-1 combines with J gene TRBJ2-3; D call uncertain. With 0 bases removed from V and 2 bases from J, the gap between germline ends came to 9 bases. In germline, CDR1 is MGHRA, CDR2 YSYEKL. CDR3 length: 15 amino acids. DNA of the CDR3: TGCGCCAGCAGCCAAGAATTAAGGGACACAGATACGCAGTATTTT. Translated, it gives CASSQELRDTDTQYF.

This clone was detected only a few times. The rearrangement joins TRBV19 to TRBJ2-7; possibly TRBD2 for D (6 bases). This CDR3 has 13 residues. V was cut by 4 bases and J by 6 bases, with 13 bases left in between. Germline V gene lookup returns CDR1 LNHDA and CDR2 SQIVND (reference sequence). CDR3 loop: CASSSRREVEQYF. The DNA for the CDR3 is TGTGCCAGTAGTAGCCGTAGGGAGGTCGAGCAGTACTTC.

This chain links TRBV28 with TRBJ2-1; D not resolved. From germline, CDR1 is MDHEN and CDR2 SYDVKM. The CDR3 has 12 amino acids. V gave up 6 bases and J gave up 7 bases, with 10 bases separating them. The CDR3 nucleotides read TGTGCCAGCAGACCCATAGGAAATGAGCAGTTCTTC. Amino acids: CASRPIGNEQFF. The entire variable domain, with the rest obtained from reference TRBV28 and TRBJ2-1, is as follows: DVKVTQSSRYLVKRTGEKVFLECVQDMDHENMFWYRQDPGLGLRLIYFSYDVKMKEKGDIPEGYSVSREKKERFSLILESASTNQTSMYLCASRPIGNEQFFGPGTRLTVL.

In regard to this clone: Other DNA sequences of this sample code for an identical CDR3. The genes are TRBV5-1 and TRBJ2-7, with 7 bases lining up with TRBD2. Germline trimming cut 0 bases from V and 2 bases from J; bases unmatched to any gene: 2. From germline, CDR1 is SGHRS and CDR2 YFSETQ. The CDR3 runs to 14 residues. CDR3 in amino acids: CASSLGGTTYEQYF. The CDR3 nucleotides read TGCGCCAGCAGCTTGGGTGGGACTACCTACGAGCAGTACTTC.

The rearrangement links TRBV28 to TRBJ2-1, with 10 bases fitting TRBD2. V trimming: 7 bases; J trimming: 10 bases; junction bases outside the gene matches: 13. Germline assignment: CDR1 MDHEN and CDR2 SYDVKM. There are 15 residues in the CDR3. CDR3 coding DNA: TGTGCCAGCAATGAGAGGATTAGCGGGAGGTACGAGCAGTTCTTC. Encoded protein: CASNERISGRYEQFF.

CDR3: CASSYRKAEAFF. As DNA, the CDR3 is TGTGCCAGTAGCTACCGGAAGGCTGAAGCTTTCTTT. The chain recombines TRBV19 with TRBJ1-1; D ambiguous. Trimming left V 6 bases short and J 6 bases short, with 11 bases between. This CDR3 is 12 amino acids long. The germline gives CDR1 LNHDA, CDR2 SQIVND (reference sequence).

The chain couples TRBV5-1 to TRBJ1-5; D gene uncertain. The ends were cut back, 4 bases at V and 6 bases at J, with 14 bases in the middle. This CDR3 has 14 amino acids. The germline V gene encodes CDR1 SGHRS and CDR2 YFSETQ. CDR3 sequence reads: CASSPGDKFQPQHF. Here the CDR3 DNA reads TGCGCCAGCAGCCCCGGGGATAAATTTCAGCCCCAGCATTTT. The variable domain in full, with the rest retrieved from reference TRBV5-1 and TRBJ1-5, is KAGVTQTPRYLIKTRGQQVTLSCSPISGHRSVSWYQQTPGQGLQFLFEYFSETQRNKGNFPGRFSGRQFSNSRSEMNVSTLELGDSALYLCASSPGDKFQPQHFGDGTRLSIL.

The V call is TRBV19, the J call TRBJ1-3, with 9 positions matching TRBD1. The CDR3 totals 15 residues. V lost 5 bases to trimming and J lost 0 bases; unmatched junction nucleotides: 2. CDR1 LNHDA and CDR2 SQIVND come from the germline V gene (reference sequence). In nucleotides, the CDR3 is TGTGCCAGTAGTGGGACAGGGATCTCTGGAAACACCATATATTTT. As protein: CASSGTGISGNTIYF. The full variable domain, in which reference TRBV19 and TRBJ1-3 provide the parts outside the CDR3, is DGGITQSPKYLFRKEGQNVTLSCEQNLNHDAMYWYRQDPGQGLRLIYYSQIVNDFQKGDIAEGYSVSREKKESFPLTVTSAQKNPTAFYLCASSGTGISGNTIYFGEGSWLTVV.

The V and J genes are TRBV7-9 and TRBJ1-5; D gene unclear. The V end was cut by 5 bases, the J end by 5 bases, with 7 bases between. This CDR3 region has 12 residues. The germline V gene encodes CDR1 SEHNR and CDR2 FQNEAQ (reference sequence). Written as DNA, the CDR3 is TGTGCCAGCAGCGCACAGTATCAGCCCCAGCATTTT. Its translation is CASSAQYQPQHF. The complete variable domain, with remaining parts taken from reference TRBV7-9 and TRBJ1-5, reads DTGVSQNPRHKITKRGQNVTFRCDPISEHNRLYWYRQTLGQGPEFLTYFQNEAQLEKSRLLSDRFSAERPKGSFSTLEIQRTEQGDSAMYLCASSAQYQPQHFGDGTRLSIL.

This chain's CDR3 is CASSLTSGIFNIQYF. The CDR3 DNA reads TGTGCCAGCAGCTTGACTAGCGGGATATTCAACATTCAGTACTTC. The rearrangement uses TRBV7-2 and TRBJ2-4; TRBD2 matches at 11 bases. Trimming removed 3 bases from V and 7 bases from J; junction bases left unmatched: 5. The CDR3 has 15 residues. Germline V gene lookup returns CDR1 SGHTA and CDR2 FQGNSA.

This clone is a singleton in its sample. The rearrangement uses TRBV7-2 and TRBJ1-1; a possible D gene is TRBD1 (5 bases). The CDR3 is 15 amino acids. The germline V gene has CDR1 SGHTA and CDR2 FQGNSA. Trimming stripped 2 bases from V and 1 base from J, with 11 bases between. CDR3 amino acids: CASSLNPGRNTEAFF. The CDR3 bases are TGTGCCAGCAGCTTAAATCCAGGGAGGAACACTGAAGCTTTCTTT.

This clone was picked up many times. Additional DNA sequences in this sample encode the identical CDR3. V gene TRBV7-9 combines with J gene TRBJ2-5; 14 nucleotides align to TRBD2. This CDR3 has 18 amino acids. The germline gives CDR1 SEHNR, CDR2 FQNEAQ (reference sequence). Trimming took 8 bases from V and 3 from J; bases not matched to a gene: 14. The CDR3 DNA reads TGTGCCAGCGGAAGGACCGGGGGGGGACTAGCGGGAGAAGAGACCCAGTACTTC. Translation: CASGRTGGGLAGEETQYF.

This chain links TRBV7-9 with TRBJ1-1; D is possibly TRBD1 (5 bases). The CDR3 covers 15 residues. Trimming shortened V by 6 bases and J by 4 bases, and 18 bases separated the two germline ends. From germline, CDR1 is SEHNR and CDR2 FQNEAQ (reference sequence). The CDR3 region is CASSTRGDGPTEAFF. The CDR3 DNA follows: TGTGCCAGCAGTACCCGAGGGGACGGGCCCACTGAAGCTTTCTTT. The whole variable domain, filled in from reference TRBV7-9 and TRBJ1-1, reads DTGVSQNPRHKITKRGQNVTFRCDPISEHNRLYWYRQTLGQGPEFLTYFQNEAQLEKSRLLSDRFSAERPKGSFSTLEIQRTEQGDSAMYLCASSTRGDGPTEAFFGQGTRLTVV.

The chain carries TRBV7-7 and TRBJ2-7; maybe TRBD2 (6 bases). Between the trimmed V and J ends, which lost 4 bases and 6 bases, there was a span of 13 bases. CDR1 and CDR2 from the germline V gene are SSHAT and FNYEAQ (reference sequence). CDR3 size: 13 residues. In nucleotides, the CDR3 is TGTGCCAGCAGCTCGGGGGTGATGGGCGAGCAGTACTTC. The encoded protein is CASSSGVMGEQYF.